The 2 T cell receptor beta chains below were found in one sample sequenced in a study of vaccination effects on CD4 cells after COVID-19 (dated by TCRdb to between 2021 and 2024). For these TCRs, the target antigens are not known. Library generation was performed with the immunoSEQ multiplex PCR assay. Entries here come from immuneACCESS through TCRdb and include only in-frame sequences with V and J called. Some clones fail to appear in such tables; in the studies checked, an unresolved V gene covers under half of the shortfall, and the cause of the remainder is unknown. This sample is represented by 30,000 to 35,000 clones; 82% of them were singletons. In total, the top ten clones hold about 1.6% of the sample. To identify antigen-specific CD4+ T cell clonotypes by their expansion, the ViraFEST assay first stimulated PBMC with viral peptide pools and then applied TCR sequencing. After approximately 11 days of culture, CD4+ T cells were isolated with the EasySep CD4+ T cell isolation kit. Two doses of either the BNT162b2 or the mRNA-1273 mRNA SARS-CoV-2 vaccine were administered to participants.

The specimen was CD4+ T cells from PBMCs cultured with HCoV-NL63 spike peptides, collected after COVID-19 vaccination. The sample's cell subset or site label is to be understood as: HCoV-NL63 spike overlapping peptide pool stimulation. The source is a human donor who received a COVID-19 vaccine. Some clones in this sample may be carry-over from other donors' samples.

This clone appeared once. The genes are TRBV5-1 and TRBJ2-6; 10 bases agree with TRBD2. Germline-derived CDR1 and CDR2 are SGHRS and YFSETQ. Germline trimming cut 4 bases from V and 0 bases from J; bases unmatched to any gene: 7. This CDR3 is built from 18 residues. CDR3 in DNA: TGCGCCAGCAGCAGGCCTAGCGGGGGCCCCTCTGGGGCCAACGTCCTGACTTTC. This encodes CASSRPSGGPSGANVLTF.

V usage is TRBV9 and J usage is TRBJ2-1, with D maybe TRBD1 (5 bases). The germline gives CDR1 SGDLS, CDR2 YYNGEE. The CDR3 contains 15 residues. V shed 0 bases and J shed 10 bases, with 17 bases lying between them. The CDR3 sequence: CASSVGSGKAHEQFF. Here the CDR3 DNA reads TGTGCCAGCAGCGTAGGTTCAGGGAAGGCGCACGAGCAGTTCTTC.